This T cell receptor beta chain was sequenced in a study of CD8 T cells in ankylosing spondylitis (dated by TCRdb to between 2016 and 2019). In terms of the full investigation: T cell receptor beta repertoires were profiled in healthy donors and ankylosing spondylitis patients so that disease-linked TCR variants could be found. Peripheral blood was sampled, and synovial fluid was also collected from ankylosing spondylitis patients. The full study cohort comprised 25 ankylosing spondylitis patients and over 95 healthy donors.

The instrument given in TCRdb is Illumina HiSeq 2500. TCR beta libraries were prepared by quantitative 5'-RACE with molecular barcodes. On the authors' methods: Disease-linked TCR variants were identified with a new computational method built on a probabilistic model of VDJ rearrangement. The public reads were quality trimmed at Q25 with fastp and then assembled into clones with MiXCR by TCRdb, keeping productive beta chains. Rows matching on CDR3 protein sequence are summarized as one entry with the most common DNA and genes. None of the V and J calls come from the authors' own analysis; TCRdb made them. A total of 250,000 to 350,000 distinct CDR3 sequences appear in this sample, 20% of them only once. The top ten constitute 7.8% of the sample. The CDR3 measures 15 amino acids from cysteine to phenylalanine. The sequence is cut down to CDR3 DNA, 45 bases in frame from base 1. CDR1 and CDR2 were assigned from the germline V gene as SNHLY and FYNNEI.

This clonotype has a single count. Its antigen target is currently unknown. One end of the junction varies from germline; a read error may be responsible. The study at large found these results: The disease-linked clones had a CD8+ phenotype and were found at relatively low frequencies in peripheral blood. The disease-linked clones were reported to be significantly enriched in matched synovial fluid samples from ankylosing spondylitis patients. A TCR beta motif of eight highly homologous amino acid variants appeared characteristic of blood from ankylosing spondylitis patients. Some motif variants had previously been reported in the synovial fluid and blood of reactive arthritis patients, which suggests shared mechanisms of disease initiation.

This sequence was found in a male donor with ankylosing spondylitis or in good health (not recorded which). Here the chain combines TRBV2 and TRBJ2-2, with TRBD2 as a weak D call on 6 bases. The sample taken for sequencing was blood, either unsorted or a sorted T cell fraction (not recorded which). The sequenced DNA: TGTACCAGCAGTGGAGGGTTCGCGAACACCGGGGAGCTGTTTTTT. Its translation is CTSSGGFANTGELFF.